The TCR beta chain described here comes from a study of human T cells and chemical hapten exposure. Whole-study results and caveats: Expanded TCRs formed significantly more large CDR3 similarity clusters than controls.

TCRdb used MiXCR to reprocess the RACE reads, holding one entry per CDR3 protein. The table has 35,000 to 50,000 distinct CDR3 sequences, approximately 10% seen once. Stated time point: pre-sensitization, week 0. Treatment reported: therapeutic diphenylcyclopropenone sensitization with weekly scalp DPC. Blood sampling occurred before each patch-test application. This clonotype was detected many times. Antigen: not known. Trimming pared 7 bases from V and 0 bases from J, leaving 11 bases between. From germline, CDR1 is SGHVS and CDR2 FNYEAQ. The CDR3 consists of 14 residues. This material consisted of whole blood, taken in connection with sensitization to the hapten diphenylcyclopropenone (DPC). This chain uses TRBV7-6 with TRBJ2-3; D remains ambiguous. This TCR came from a man aged 25 to 40 with alopecia areata. Some clones in this sample may be carry-over from other donors' samples. In nucleotides, the CDR3 is TGTGCCAGCACGTACCGTCCAAGCACAGATACGCAGTATTTT. Translation: CASTYRPSTDTQYF.